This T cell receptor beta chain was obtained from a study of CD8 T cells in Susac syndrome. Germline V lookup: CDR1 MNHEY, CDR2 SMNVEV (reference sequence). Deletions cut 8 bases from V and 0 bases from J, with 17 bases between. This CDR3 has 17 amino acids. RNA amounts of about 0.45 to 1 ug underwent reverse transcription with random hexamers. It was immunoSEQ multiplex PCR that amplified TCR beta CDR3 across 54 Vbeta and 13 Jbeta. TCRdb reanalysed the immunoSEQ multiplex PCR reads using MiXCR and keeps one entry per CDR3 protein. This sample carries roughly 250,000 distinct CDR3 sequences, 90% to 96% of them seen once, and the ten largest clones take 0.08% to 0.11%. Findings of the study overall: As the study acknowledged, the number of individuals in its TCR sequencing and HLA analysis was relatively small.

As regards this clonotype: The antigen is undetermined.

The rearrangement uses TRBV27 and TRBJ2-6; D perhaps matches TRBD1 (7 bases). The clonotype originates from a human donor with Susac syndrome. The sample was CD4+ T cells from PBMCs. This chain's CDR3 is CASFGGGLPSGANVLTF. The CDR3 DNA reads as TGTGCCAGCTTCGGAGGGGGCCTGCCCTCTGGGGCCAACGTCCTGACTTTC.